This T cell receptor (beta chain) comes out of a study of blood T cell repertoires in COVID-19. Study information: What the recovered Cohort 3 donors had was two negative PCRs, clearance, or symptom resolution. Sources were T cells, B-cell-depleted T cells, or PBMCs; the material itself was cDNA or gDNA.

V lost 6 bases and J lost 8, with 12 bases in between. CDR3 length: 12 amino acids. Assay used: immunoSEQ multiplex PCR; TCRdb lists only in-frame clones, some missing. The sample includes approximately 200,000 clones, about nine tenths of them seen just once. The sequence came from a man aged 25-45 years in a cohort exposed to, infected with or recovered from COVID-19 (not recorded which). The sample was PBMCs or T cells enriched from blood (not recorded which). The chain uses TRBV12-3 or TRBV12-4 and TRBJ2-3; possibly TRBD2 for D (5 bases). Here the CDR3 reads CASSRGRSTQYF. The DNA of the CDR3 is TGTGCCAGCAGCCGAGGGAGAAGTACGCAGTATTTT.